This T cell receptor beta chain is drawn from a study of shared clonotypes between healthy human individuals. Per the original methods: ImmunoSEQ sequences covered only the junction and lacked quality scores; filtering therefore differed. Measured with immunoSEQ multiplex PCR; TCRdb has only the in-frame clones, and not every one. The V and J calls and clone size are taken from that table; D and trimming were inferred from the DNA. The sample lists around 1.9 million clones; about 92% were seen once. In the naive CD8 group, cells lacked CD45RO and were positively selected for CCR7, so terminally differentiated effector memory CD45RA+ cells were left out. Trimming cost V 5 bases and J 9 bases, with 14 bases left between them. Germline loops: CDR1 MGHRA, CDR2 YSYEKL. CDR3 length equals 13 residues.

Sequenced input: naive CD8+ T cells from PBMCs. The chain employs TRBV4-1 and TRBJ2-1; D gene uncertain. The TCR comes from a man younger than 35 in good health. Some clones in this sample may be carry-over from other donors' samples. CDR3 bases: TGCGCCAGCAGCGGAGAGGAGCGTGGTGAGCAGTTCTTC. Translation gives CASSGEERGEQFF.